The clone carrying this T cell receptor (beta chain) was found many times. Its antigen is not identified. This sample was taken from a study of Graves' ophthalmopathy and Graves' hyperthyroidism. Beta-chain TCR CDR3 regions were amplified from RNA transcripts. The workflow started with a first-round RT-PCR run with HTBI primers and then moved on to a second-round multiplex PCR. TCRdb re-derived calls from the multiplex PCR reads in MiXCR, one entry per CDR3 protein. This table holds a few hundred thousand distinct CDR3 sequences, approximately 37% found once. Unmatched junction bases numbered 6, after V lost 5 bases and J lost 8 bases. This CDR3 is built from 13 residues. Germline CDR1 and CDR2: MNHEY and SVGAGI. Study-wide results and caveats: Most thyroid clonotypes expanded beyond 0.001 frequency were also found in blood.

J is TRBJ1-5 and V is TRBV6-5; 7 bases match TRBD1. This receptor was obtained from an adult man with Graves' hyperthyroidism. The sequenced sample was peripheral blood or thyroid tissue (not recorded which). For the CDR3, the DNA is TGTGCCAGCAGTAAGGACAGGTCCAAGCCCCAGCATTTT. Amino acids: CASSKDRSKPQHF.